A single sample is the source of the 32 T cell receptor beta chains below, sequenced in a study of Tregs in tolerant kidney transplant recipients (dated by TCRdb to 2018 to 2020). Library preparation used the immunoSEQ multiplex PCR assay. The clones in this table, taken by TCRdb from immuneACCESS, are in-frame only. Not every clone is retained; where verified, under half of the shortfall comes from an unresolved V gene, and the cause of the rest is unknown. Across this sample there are 120,000 or so clones, with about 91% seen only once. Jointly, the top ten make up more than 0.5% of the sample. The sequenced sample consisted of CD4+ T cells from blood. Source of these receptors: a human donor in good health.

The chain recombines TRBV11-2 with TRBJ2-1; D may be TRBD2 (6 bases). CDR3 size: 15 residues. V lost 6 bases and J lost 8, with 20 bases in between. Germline V gives CDR1 SGHAT, CDR2 FQNNGV. The CDR3 loop reads CASRKPGLRPHEQFF. CDR3 sequence (DNA): TGTGCCAGCAGGAAGCCGGGACTCCGACCCCATGAGCAGTTCTTC.

The rearrangement joins TRBV30 to TRBJ2-6; D remains unclear. This CDR3 spans 13 amino acids. Germline CDR1 reads GTSNPN; CDR2 reads SVGIG (reference sequence). The V and J ends lost 4 bases and 2 bases respectively, with 6 bases between them. The CDR3 loop reads CAWKSPGANVLTF. CDR3 in DNA: TGTGCCTGGAAGTCTCCTGGGGCCAACGTCCTGACTTTC.

The genes are TRBV11-3 and TRBJ2-1; tentatively, D is TRBD2 (7 bases). CDR1 and CDR2 from the germline V gene are SGHNT and YENEEA. Between the trimmed V and J ends, which lost 3 bases and 5 bases, there was a span of 11 bases. There are 14 residues in the CDR3. The CDR3 DNA is TGTGCCAGCAGCTTGGGGGGGGCCGACAATGAGCAGTTCTTC. This sequence encodes CASSLGGADNEQFF.

V is TRBV18 and J is TRBJ2-1; the match to TRBD2 covers 10 bases. This CDR3 is built from 15 residues. V lost 2 bases to trimming and J lost 9 bases; unmatched junction nucleotides: 7. In germline, CDR1 is KGHSH, CDR2 LQKENI. CDR3 residues: CASSPASGRAGEQFF. The CDR3 DNA follows: TGTGCCAGCTCACCAGCCAGCGGGAGGGCGGGTGAGCAGTTCTTC.

The count of this clone is one. The chain links TRBV5-6 to TRBJ2-7; D call uncertain. The CDR3 covers 13 residues. Germline V lookup: CDR1 SGHDT, CDR2 YYEEEE. V gave up 4 bases and J gave up 0 bases, with 8 bases separating them. The CDR3 DNA follows: TGTGCCAGCAGCCGCCGAAGCTCCTACGAGCAGTACTTC. Translated: CASSRRSSYEQYF.

The rearrangement links TRBV5-1 to TRBJ2-7; TRBD1 matches at 7 bases. Per germline, CDR1 SGHRS and CDR2 YFSETQ. The CDR3 has 18 residues. V shed 0 bases and J 0 bases; nucleotides not matched to a gene: 12. CDR3: CASSLASGQRLHSYEQYF. In DNA, the CDR3 is TGCGCCAGCAGCTTGGCGTCGGGACAGCGATTACACTCCTACGAGCAGTACTTC. The whole variable domain, remainder taken from reference TRBV5-1 and TRBJ2-7, is KAGVTQTPRYLIKTRGQQVTLSCSPISGHRSVSWYQQTPGQGLQFLFEYFSETQRNKGNFPGRFSGRQFSNSRSEMNVSTLELGDSALYLCASSLASGQRLHSYEQYFGPGTRLTVT.

This clone has only one observation. CDR3 amino acids: CASRDGYEKLFF. For the CDR3, the DNA is TGTGCCAGTAGGGACGGGTATGAAAAACTGTTTTTT. The chain couples TRBV19 to TRBJ1-4; D gene ambiguous. The CDR3 totals 12 residues. Germline V gene lookup returns CDR1 LNHDA and CDR2 SQIVND (reference sequence). Trimming cost V 6 bases and J 6 bases, with 8 bases left between them.

The chain carries TRBV4-2 and TRBJ1-6; unclear D gene. The CDR3 loop spans 14 amino acids. V was cut by 0 bases and J by 6 bases, with 6 bases left in between. Germline assignment: CDR1 LGHNA and CDR2 YNFKEQ. The CDR3 DNA sequence: TGTGCCAGCAGCCAAGATAGTCCTAATTCACCCCTCCACTTT. This gives the protein CASSQDSPNSPLHF.

The genes are TRBV27 and TRBJ2-2; no clear D. The V gene's germline CDR1 is MNHEY and CDR2 SMNVEV (reference sequence). V dropped 6 bases and J dropped 0 bases, with 11 bases sitting between them. The CDR3 is 15 residues long. CDR3: CASRWQGPNTGELFF. The CDR3 DNA follows: TGTGCCAGCAGGTGGCAAGGCCCGAACACCGGGGAGCTGTTTTTT.

V and J are TRBV7-8 and TRBJ1-5; 7 positions agree with TRBD1. The CDR3 consists of 13 residues. Trimming cost V 5 bases and J 7 bases; bases outside gene matches: 5. Germline CDR1 SGHVS, CDR2 FQNEAQ. DNA of the CDR3: TGTGCCAGCAGCCCAGGGGGGAGGCAGCCCCAGCATTTT. Amino acid sequence: CASSPGGRQPQHF.

This chain uses TRBV11-2 with TRBJ2-3, with D perhaps TRBD2 (6 bases). The length of the CDR3 is 14 residues. Trimming took off 5 bases at V and 2 bases at J, with 11 bases between the two ends. Germline V gene lookup returns CDR1 SGHAT and CDR2 FQNNGV. The DNA of the CDR3 is TGTGCCAGCAGCCGAGGGACTTTCACAGATACGCAGTATTTT. Amino acid sequence: CASSRGTFTDTQYF.

The chain has TRBV6-6 and TRBJ1-1; D perhaps matches TRBD1 (6 bases). Per the germline V gene, CDR1 is MNHNY and CDR2 is SVGAGI (reference sequence). The CDR3 extends over 15 amino acids. V was clipped by 5 bases and J by 4 bases, with 17 bases between them. The DNA of the CDR3 is TGTGCCAGCAGTACGAGGGGGGTAGGGGTCACTGAAGCTTTCTTT. This translates into CASSTRGVGVTEAFF.

The chain has TRBV30 and TRBJ2-2, with 12 bases matching TRBD2. Germline V lookup: CDR1 GTSNPN, CDR2 SVGIG (reference sequence). V trimming: 3 bases; J trimming: 7 bases; junction bases outside the gene matches: 6. The CDR3 totals 15 residues. The CDR3 bases are TGTGCCTGGAGCGCGACTAGCGGGAGTATCGGGGAGCTGTTTTTT. Protein sequence: CAWSATSGSIGELFF.

This clone was counted once. The V call is TRBV30, the J call TRBJ1-5; 7 nucleotides agree with TRBD1. V dropped 3 bases and J dropped 6; count of bases not matched to a gene: 14. The germline CDR1 and CDR2 sequences are GTSNPN and SVGIG (reference sequence). The CDR3 sequence is 16 residues long. The CDR3 spells CAWSRPRTGIFQPQHF. The CDR3 DNA reads TGTGCCTGGAGCCGACCCAGGACAGGAATCTTTCAGCCCCAGCATTTT.

This clone has a single count. The V gene is TRBV6-1, the J gene TRBJ2-1, with D perhaps being TRBD1 or TRBD2 (5 bases each). The V and J ends lost 6 bases and 7 bases respectively, with 16 bases between them. Germline CDR1 and CDR2: MNHNS and SASEGT. The CDR3 runs 14 residues. CDR3 sequence reads: CASRVGVSRNEQFF. The CDR3 nucleotides are TGTGCCAGCAGAGTGGGGGTCTCTCGGAATGAGCAGTTCTTC.

This rearrangement joins TRBV6-5 to TRBJ1-2; D gene uncertain. V was clipped by 10 bases and J by 6 bases, with 6 bases between them. The germline gives CDR1 MNHEY, CDR2 SVGAGI. The CDR3 runs to 9 residues. The CDR3 sequence: CATVNGYTF. The CDR3 DNA reads as TGTGCCACCGTCAATGGCTACACCTTC.

This chain joins TRBV18 and TRBJ1-2; TRBD1 is a possible D gene (5 bases). Germline loops: CDR1 KGHSH, CDR2 LQKENI. The V end lost 6 bases, the J end lost 6 bases, and 11 bases lay between the germline ends. This CDR3 comprises 12 residues. CDR3: CASSGGVDGYTF. The CDR3 region has the DNA TGTGCCAGCTCTGGAGGGGTGGATGGCTACACCTTC.

The chain recombines TRBV7-9 with TRBJ1-2; D is uncertain. Germline V gene data show CDR1 as SEHNR and CDR2 as FQNEAQ (reference sequence). V was clipped by 5 bases and J by 2 bases, with 18 bases between them. The CDR3 spans 16 residues. The CDR3 region is CASSPPGHRGNYGYTF. The CDR3 bases are TGTGCCAGCAGCCCTCCGGGCCACCGAGGGAACTATGGCTACACCTTC.

The chain couples TRBV6-5 to TRBJ1-1, with D unresolved. Per germline, CDR1 MNHEY and CDR2 SVGAGI. Trimming took off 1 base at V and 1 base at J, with 7 bases between the two ends. The CDR3 runs 14 residues. The CDR3 reads CASSYWTRNTEAFF. The CDR3 DNA follows: TGTGCCAGCAGTTACTGGACGAGGAACACTGAAGCTTTCTTT.

The rearrangement links TRBV15 to TRBJ2-1; D not resolved. Trimming removed 8 bases at V and 2 bases at J, with 16 bases between. CDR3 length: 15 residues. Germline loops: CDR1 LNHNV, CDR2 YYDKDF (reference sequence). CDR3 loop: CATGDKEPTYNEQFF. CDR3 coding DNA: TGTGCCACCGGCGATAAGGAACCCACCTACAATGAGCAGTTCTTC.

The rearrangement uses TRBV10-3 and TRBJ2-7, with 7 bases fitting TRBD1. Germline V gene lookup returns CDR1 ENHRY and CDR2 SYGVKD. The CDR3 runs 15 residues. V shed 6 bases, J shed 3 bases, and the junction held 11 bases outside the gene matches. The CDR3 DNA is TGTGCCATCAGCGCACAGGGGTCGAATTTCTACGAGCAGTACTTC. It yields the protein CAISAQGSNFYEQYF.

The rearrangement links TRBV18 to TRBJ1-2; 8 positions agree with TRBD1. Germline values: CDR1 KGHSH, CDR2 LQKENI. This CDR3 has 14 residues. V trimming: 6 bases; J trimming: 8 bases; junction bases outside the gene matches: 11. The CDR3 protein is CASSSTDRAGGYTF. CDR3 in DNA: TGTGCCAGCTCTTCGACGGACAGGGCCGGGGGCTACACCTTC.

This chain uses TRBV6-6 with TRBJ1-5, with a weak D call TRBD1 (5 bases). The CDR3 length is 15 residues. Germline CDR1 and CDR2: MNHNY and SVGAGI (reference sequence). Trimming took off 0 bases at V and 0 bases at J, with 6 bases between the two ends. The CDR3 loop reads CASSYSGDSNQPQHF. Written as DNA, the CDR3 is TGTGCCAGCAGTTACTCGGGGGATAGCAATCAGCCCCAGCATTTT.

The V call is TRBV10-1, the J call TRBJ2-7, with 7 bases identical to TRBD1. J lost 3 bases, V lost 5 bases, and 7 bases had no gene match. This CDR3 is 14 amino acids long. CDR1 and CDR2 from the germline V gene are WNHNN and SYGVQD (reference sequence). Here the CDR3 DNA reads TGCGCCAGCAGTAGGGACAGCCGAGGCTACGAGCAGTACTTC. Encoded protein: CASSRDSRGYEQYF.

The rearrangement uses TRBV2 and TRBJ2-3, with a weak D call TRBD2 (6 bases). V lost 4 bases and J lost 2, with 13 bases in between. Germline CDR1 is SNHLY and CDR2 is FYNNEI. The CDR3 has 15 amino acids. CDR3 sequence reads: CASSGRGLITDTQYF. The DNA for the CDR3 is TGTGCCAGCAGTGGGAGGGGACTCATCACAGATACGCAGTATTTT.

The genes are TRBV9 and TRBJ2-2; D perhaps matches TRBD2 (5 bases). V was shortened by 4 bases and J by 3 bases, with 16 bases between the two germline ends. The CDR3 runs to 16 residues. Germline CDR1 reads SGDLS; CDR2 reads YYNGEE. CDR3 sequence reads: CASSPRRYGDTGELFF. CDR3 bases: TGTGCCAGCAGCCCGCGGAGGTATGGGGACACCGGGGAGCTGTTTTTT.

The rearrangement uses TRBV7-9 and TRBJ2-5; 7 positions match TRBD1. V shed 0 bases, J shed 4 bases, and the junction held 2 bases outside the gene matches. Germline CDR1 is SEHNR and CDR2 is FQNEAQ (reference sequence). This CDR3 contains 14 residues. The CDR3 nucleotides are TGTGCCAGCAGCTTAGCGGGACAGAGAGAGACCCAGTACTTC. This codes for CASSLAGQRETQYF.

This clone was seen a single time. V and J are TRBV27 and TRBJ1-1; no reliable D call. CDR3 length: 13 residues. Per the germline V gene, CDR1 is MNHEY and CDR2 is SMNVEV (reference sequence). The ends were cut back, 5 bases at V and 2 bases at J, with 9 bases in the middle. The CDR3 is CASSVNGNTEAFF. As DNA, the CDR3 is TGTGCCAGCAGTGTAAACGGTAACACTGAAGCTTTCTTT.

The CDR3 loop is CASSTPVQGARVGANVLTF. CDR3 DNA sequence: TGTGCCAGCAGCACACCCGTACAGGGGGCCAGAGTTGGGGCCAACGTCCTGACTTTC. The rearrangement links TRBV13 to TRBJ2-6, with 9 positions matching TRBD1. CDR1 PRHDT and CDR2 FYEKMQ come from the germline V gene (reference sequence). The V gene end was trimmed by 5 bases and the J gene end by 3 bases; junction bases not matched to a gene: 14. The CDR3 extends over 19 amino acids.

The CDR3 loop reads CASSVLNWGEAFF. Here the CDR3 DNA reads TGTGCCAGCAGCGTCCTAAATTGGGGGGAAGCTTTCTTT. The genes are TRBV9 and TRBJ1-1, with a weak D call TRBD1 (5 bases). The ends were cut back, 2 bases at V and 8 bases at J, with 13 bases in the middle. CDR1 is SGDLS, CDR2 YYNGEE, per germline. The CDR3 is made up of 13 amino acids.

This chain connects TRBV5-1 to TRBJ2-7; either TRBD1 or TRBD2 may supply D (5 bases each). Trimming left V 4 bases short and J 0 bases short, with 17 bases between. CDR3 size: 16 residues. The germline V gene encodes CDR1 SGHRS and CDR2 YFSETQ. The CDR3 coding sequence is TGCGCCAGCAGCCCCGGACCGGGGCCGTTCTCCTACGAGCAGTACTTC. Residues: CASSPGPGPFSYEQYF.

The chain has TRBV10-1 and TRBJ1-2; D remains unclear. This CDR3 contains 13 residues. In germline, CDR1 is WNHNN, CDR2 SYGVQD (reference sequence). Deletions cut 5 bases from V and 0 bases from J, with 7 bases between. For the CDR3, the DNA is TGCGCCAGCAGTCCGAATTCTAACTATGGCTACACCTTC. Its protein product is CASSPNSNYGYTF.